The rows below give T cell receptor beta chains drawn from one sample of a study of blood T cells in healthy people across ages. TCRdb used MiXCR to reprocess the 5' RACE reads, holding one entry per CDR3 protein. The sample comprises about 1.6 million distinct CDR3 sequences, roughly 32% of which are singletons, and around 11% rests with the top ten. The sample consisted of blood. The receptors derive from a woman under 40 in good health. Both conserved end residues are part of each CDR3. A D gene is named only where the DNA matches it firmly. Expanded clones are given a class, and other clones once, few, many or no size at all.

j_gene | d_gene | abundance | v_gene | CDR3aa | CDR3nt
TRBJ1-2 | - | many | TRBV4-2 | CASSPDSDNYGYTF | TGTGCCAGCAGCCCCGACAGCGATAACTATGGCTACACCTTC
TRBJ1-5 | - | - | TRBV7-6 | CASSLNEYQPQHF | TGTGCCAGCAGCTTAAATGAGTATCAGCCCCAGCATTTT
TRBJ2-5 | - | - | TRBV4-2 | CASSQDYLGLETQYF | TGTGCCAGCAGCCAAGATTACCTAGGGCTAGAGACCCAGTACTTC
TRBJ1-5 | TRBD1 | - | TRBV27 | CASRITGVYSNQPQHF | TGTGCCAGCAGAATTACAGGGGTTTATAGCAATCAGCCCCAGCATTTT
TRBJ2-7 | - | - | TRBV7-6 | CASSLAPEGEQYF | TGTGCCAGCAGCTTAGCGCCCGAGGGAGAGCAGTACTTC
TRBJ2-7 | - | - | TRBV20-1 | CGASPGRRTYEQYF | TGCGGTGCTAGTCCGGGAAGGAGGACCTACGAGCAGTACTTC
TRBJ2-7 | - | few | TRBV18 | CASSRAGRDEQYF | TGTGCCAGCTCCCGGGCAGGGAGAGACGAGCAGTACTTC
TRBJ2-1 | - | few | TRBV20-1 | CSARFETHEQFF | TGCAGTGCTAGATTTGAGACTCATGAGCAGTTCTTC
TRBJ2-7 | - | - | TRBV7-9 | CASSLVEGVREQYF | TGTGCCAGCAGCTTAGTTGAAGGGGTGCGCGAGCAGTACTTC
TRBJ1-6 | - | few | TRBV25-1 | CASSGGTSGNSPLHF | TGTGCCAGCAGTGGCGGGACATCGGGTAATTCACCCCTCCACTTT
TRBJ2-1 | TRBD1 | - | TRBV5-1 | CASSLEGASGHEQFF | TGCGCCAGCAGCTTGGAGGGGGCCTCGGGCCATGAGCAGTTCTTC
TRBJ1-1 | - | few | TRBV9 | CASSVGRGNTEAFF | TGTGCCAGCAGCGTAGGCAGGGGGAACACTGAAGCTTTCTTT
TRBJ2-7 | TRBD2 | few | TRBV4-1 | CASSQVSGLARSSYEQYF | TGCGCCAGCAGCCAGGTGTCGGGACTAGCGAGAAGCTCCTACGAGCAGTACTTC
TRBJ2-1 | TRBD2 | - | TRBV28 | CASSFRGRRTSGRSYNEQFF | TGTGCCAGCAGTTTCAGGGGGCGCAGGACTAGCGGTCGCTCCTACAATGAGCAGTTCTTC
TRBJ2-3 | TRBD2 | - | TRBV12-3/TRBV12-4 | CASSLALGTSVPDTQYF | TGTGCCAGCAGTTTAGCGCTTGGGACTAGCGTCCCAGATACGCAGTATTTT
TRBJ1-5 | - | - | TRBV28 | CASSLSASISNQPQHF | TGTGCCAGCAGTTTATCAGCTTCCATTAGCAATCAGCCCCAGCATTTT
TRBJ1-2 | TRBD1 | few | TRBV20-1 | CSTRETDRGYYGYTF | TGCAGTACTAGAGAGACGGACAGGGGTTATTATGGCTACACCTTC
TRBJ2-1 | - | - | TRBV28 | CASSPRRVQFF | TGTGCCAGCAGTCCTCGCCGGGTTCAGTTCTTC
TRBJ2-1 | - | few | TRBV6-5 | CASSPLPWGEQFF | TGTGCCAGCAGTCCCCTCCCCTGGGGGGAGCAGTTCTTC
TRBJ2-5 | - | - | TRBV2 | CATDRIRAETQYF | TGTGCCACCGACCGTATCCGGGCGGAGACCCAGTACTTC
TRBJ2-1 | - | - | TRBV29-1 | CSVEGGQQETQFF | TGCAGCGTTGAGGGGGGACAGCAAGAGACCCAGTTCTTC
TRBJ2-3 | TRBD1 | few | TRBV15 | CAAGTGGNAIDTQYF | TGTGCCGCAGGGACAGGGGGTAATGCAATAGATACGCAGTATTTT
TRBJ2-2 | - | few | TRBV7-9 | CASSPPWTGELFF | TGTGCCAGCAGCCCGCCTTGGACCGGGGAGCTGTTTTTT
TRBJ2-1 | - | - | TRBV20-1 | CSAEGRSYNEQFF | TGCAGTGCTGAGGGCAGATCCTACAATGAGCAGTTCTTC
TRBJ1-1 | - | - | TRBV6-5 | CASRLKGHLDTEAFF | TGTGCCAGCAGGCTAAAGGGACATTTGGATACTGAAGCTTTCTTT
TRBJ2-5 | TRBD1 | once | TRBV6-1 | CASRGTGKWETQYF | TGTGCCAGCAGGGGGACAGGAAAATGGGAGACCCAGTACTTC
TRBJ2-3 | - | - | TRBV5-4 | CASTRMSQTDTQYF | TGTGCCAGCACACGGATGAGTCAAACAGATACGCAGTATTTT
TRBJ1-4 | - | few | TRBV30 | CAWSVGQGNEKLFF | TGTGCCTGGAGTGTAGGGCAGGGGAATGAAAAACTGTTTTTT
TRBJ2-2 | - | - | TRBV28 | CASSFASANTGELFF | TGTGCCAGCAGTTTTGCTAGCGCGAACACCGGGGAGCTGTTTTTT
TRBJ1-5 | - | few | TRBV4-1 | CASSQGGQLDQPQHF | TGCGCCAGCAGCCAAGGTGGACAGCTCGATCAGCCCCAGCATTTT
TRBJ2-5 | - | - | TRBV5-6 | CASSPRTFQGETQYF | TGTGCCAGCAGCCCGCGGACGTTCCAGGGAGAGACCCAGTACTTC
TRBJ2-1 | TRBD2 | - | TRBV28 | CASSPWAGGRHNEQFF | TGTGCCAGCAGCCCCTGGGCGGGAGGGAGACACAATGAGCAGTTCTTC
TRBJ2-3 | - | few | TRBV12-3/TRBV12-4 | CASSLEASADTQYF | TGTGCCAGCAGTTTGGAGGCGTCTGCAGATACGCAGTATTTT
TRBJ2-3 | TRBD2 | - | TRBV2 | CASSDRLAGRSDTQYF | TGTGCCAGCAGTGACAGGCTAGCGGGACGTTCAGATACGCAGTATTTT
TRBJ2-5 | TRBD2 | many | TRBV25-1 | CASSDGGKETQYF | TGTGCCAGCAGTGACGGGGGGAAAGAGACCCAGTACTTC
TRBJ2-7 | - | - | TRBV6-6 | CASSTGGLGRYEQYF | TGTGCCAGCAGCACCGGAGGGCTGGGACGGTACGAGCAGTACTTC
TRBJ2-5 | - | - | TRBV20-1 | CSARDGSSQGETQYF | TGCAGTGCTAGAGATGGGTCCTCCCAGGGGGAGACCCAGTACTTC
TRBJ1-5 | - | - | TRBV2 | CASSEEPLAQPQHF | TGTGCCAGCAGTGAAGAGCCCTTGGCTCAGCCCCAGCATTTT
TRBJ1-1 | TRBD1 | - | TRBV27 | CASMTGGAENTEAFF | TGTGCCAGCATGACAGGGGGCGCAGAAAACACTGAAGCTTTCTTT
TRBJ2-1 | - | few | TRBV27 | CATDGQRASSYNEQFF | TGTGCCACCGACGGACAGAGGGCGTCTTCCTACAATGAGCAGTTCTTC
TRBJ2-2 | - | - | TRBV29-1 | CSVEDMGNTGELFF | TGCAGCGTTGAAGATATGGGGAACACCGGGGAGCTGTTTTTT
TRBJ1-5 | TRBD1 | - | TRBV20-1 | CSASELYGGQGINQPQHF | TGCAGTGCTAGTGAACTCTACGGGGGACAGGGAATCAATCAGCCCCAGCATTTT
TRBJ2-3 | - | few | TRBV4-1 | CASSQVLLAESTDTQYF | TGCGCCAGCAGCCAAGTTCTCTTAGCGGAGAGCACAGATACGCAGTATTTT
TRBJ2-1 | TRBD1 | few | TRBV5-1 | CASSQGQGEQFF | TGCGCCAGCAGCCAGGGACAGGGAGAGCAGTTCTTC
TRBJ1-5 | - | - | TRBV6-2/TRBV6-3 | CASLDSLGQPQHF | TGTGCCAGCCTGGACTCTCTAGGGCAGCCCCAGCATTTT
TRBJ2-3 | TRBD2 | - | TRBV20-1 | CSARQTSGGETDTQYF | TGCAGTGCTAGGCAAACGAGCGGGGGCGAGACAGATACGCAGTATTTT
TRBJ2-1 | TRBD1 | - | TRBV5-1 | CASRDRGSNEQFF | TGCGCCAGCAGAGACAGGGGAAGCAATGAGCAGTTCTTC